A single sample is the source of the 30 T cell receptor beta chains below, sequenced in a study of cytomegalovirus exposure and HLA in healthy donors. PCR amplification relied on 60 Vbeta primers (plus 13 Jbeta primers). Data came from immunoSEQ multiplex PCR; TCRdb stores just in-frame clones and leaves some out. The data show under 250,000 clones, and the top ten clones hold around 1.1%. The material sequenced was PBMCs. Receptor source: a girl aged 2 to 9 in good health and CMV-seropositive.

V and J are TRBV2 and TRBJ2-7; TRBD2 is a possible D gene (5 bases). This CDR3 spans 11 amino acids. Germline V CDR1 and CDR2: SNHLY, FYNNEI. V lost 6 bases to trimming and J lost 7 bases, with 10 bases between them. CDR3: CASRRAGEQYF. In DNA form, the CDR3 reads TGTGCCAGCAGGAGGGCAGGAGAGCAGTACTTC.

The chain carries TRBV18 and TRBJ1-5; D not certain. The ends were cut back, 2 bases at V and 9 bases at J, with 11 bases in the middle. The length of the CDR3 is 13 residues. Germline assignment: CDR1 KGHSH and CDR2 LQKENI. In nucleotides, the CDR3 is TGTGCCAGCTCACCATTCGAGGCCTCGCCCCAGCATTTT. This sequence encodes CASSPFEASPQHF.

V is TRBV9 and J is TRBJ2-5, with 7 nucleotides matching TRBD1. CDR1 is SGDLS, CDR2 YYNGEE, per germline. The junction had 8 bases not matched to a gene; V was cut back by 6 bases and J by 3 bases. CDR3 length: 14 amino acids. In DNA, the CDR3 is TGTGCCAGCAATCGACAGGGTTGGGAAGAGACCCAGTACTTC. Protein sequence: CASNRQGWEETQYF.

The rearrangement links TRBV28 to TRBJ1-3; TRBD1 is a possible D gene (5 bases). Germline CDR1 is MDHEN and CDR2 is SYDVKM. Trimming cost V 6 bases and J 0 bases, with 12 bases left between them. This CDR3 has 15 amino acids. The CDR3 reads CASRGRDFSGNTIYF. Written as DNA, the CDR3 is TGTGCCAGCAGGGGCAGGGACTTCTCTGGAAACACCATATATTTT.

The rearrangement joins TRBV28 to TRBJ1-2; D is uncertain. Trimming pared 5 bases from V and 6 bases from J, leaving 16 bases between. The CDR3 is 14 amino acids. Germline V gene data show CDR1 as MDHEN and CDR2 as SYDVKM. This CDR3 is CASSPPGRIHGYTF. CDR3 bases: TGTGCCAGCAGTCCCCCTGGGCGAATCCATGGCTACACCTTC.

V and J are TRBV5-4 and TRBJ2-3, with 14 nucleotides matching TRBD2. This CDR3 has 17 residues. CDR1 and CDR2 from the germline V gene are SGHNT and YYREEE (reference sequence). V shed 1 base, J shed 2 bases, and the junction held 3 bases outside the gene matches. The CDR3 here is CASSLRGLAGVTDTQYF. CDR3 in DNA: TGTGCCAGCAGCTTGAGGGGACTAGCGGGAGTCACAGATACGCAGTATTTT.

The V call is TRBV6-5, the J call TRBJ1-1, with D possibly being TRBD1 (5 bases). V shed 0 bases and J shed 3 bases, with 11 bases lying between them. This CDR3 has 15 residues. CDR1 MNHEY and CDR2 SVGAGI come from the germline V gene. CDR3 in amino acids: CASSYSGQADTEAFF. CDR3 DNA: TGTGCCAGCAGTTACTCGGGGCAGGCCGACACTGAAGCTTTCTTT.

This rearrangement joins TRBV18 to TRBJ1-5; D may be TRBD1 (5 bases). The CDR3 runs to 15 residues. Germline V gene sequence: CDR1 KGHSH, CDR2 LQKENI. Deletions cut 5 bases from V and 11 bases from J, with 22 bases between. The CDR3 protein is CASSFARDPSSSQHF. DNA of the CDR3: TGTGCCAGCTCATTCGCGCGGGACCCAAGTTCGTCCCAGCATTTT.

The rearrangement uses TRBV5-6 and TRBJ2-7; 8 bases agree with TRBD2. This CDR3 has 15 residues. The germline CDR1 and CDR2 sequences are SGHDT and YYEEEE. V gave up 4 bases and J gave up 0 bases; unmatched junction bases: 6. CDR3 nucleotide sequence: TGTGCCAGCAGCAAACTCGGGACTAGCTCCTACGAGCAGTACTTC. It encodes CASSKLGTSSYEQYF.

This chain uses TRBV28 with TRBJ1-3; TRBD1 matches at 8 bases. Germline V gene lookup returns CDR1 MDHEN and CDR2 SYDVKM. The CDR3 has 17 amino acids. The V segment lost 1 base and the J segment 1 base; nucleotides outside the gene matches: 6. DNA for the CDR3: TGTGCCAGCAGTTTATTGCAGGGGGCAGTATCTGGAAACACCATATATTTT. Protein: CASSLLQGAVSGNTIYF.

The chain uses TRBV29-1 and TRBJ2-1, with D unclear. Germline V gene sequence: CDR1 SQVTM, CDR2 ANQGSEA. Trimming left V 1 base short and J 6 bases short, with 7 bases between. CDR3 length: 12 residues. CDR3 nucleotides: TGCAGCGTTGAAGCTTCCCTCAATGAGCAGTTCTTC. Its translation is CSVEASLNEQFF.

The genes are TRBV6-6 and TRBJ1-5; D might be TRBD1 (5 bases). The germline gives CDR1 MNHNY, CDR2 SVGAGI (reference sequence). V was cut by 4 bases and J by 2 bases, with 9 bases left in between. The CDR3 runs to 14 residues. The CDR3 DNA is TGTGCCAGCAGTTCAGGGTGGGGCAATCAGCCCCAGCATTTT. This translates into CASSSGWGNQPQHF.

The genes are TRBV15 and TRBJ2-7, with D possibly TRBD2 on 6 matching bases. Between the trimmed V and J ends, which lost 0 bases and 4 bases, there was a span of 7 bases. CDR3 length: 13 residues. Germline V gives CDR1 LNHNV, CDR2 YYDKDF (reference sequence). The CDR3 DNA follows: TGTGCCACCAGCAGAGATAGCGGTTACGAGCAGTACTTC. Its protein product is CATSRDSGYEQYF.

This chain joins TRBV5-1 and TRBJ1-1, with TRBD1 identical over 10 bases. CDR1 SGHRS and CDR2 YFSETQ come from the germline V gene. This CDR3 comprises 14 residues. Losses at the gene ends were 5 bases for V and 6 bases for J; bases not matched to a gene: 7. The CDR3 here is CASSGDRGNPEAFF. In DNA, the CDR3 is TGCGCCAGCAGTGGGGACAGGGGTAACCCTGAAGCTTTCTTT.

The V call is TRBV27, the J call TRBJ1-5, with TRBD1 as a possible D gene (5 bases). V lost 5 bases and J lost 1, with 12 bases in between. The CDR3 sequence is 15 residues long. The germline gives CDR1 MNHEY, CDR2 SMNVEV (reference sequence). CDR3 region: CASSKQGGSNQPQHF. Written as DNA, the CDR3 is TGTGCCAGCAGTAAGCAGGGAGGGAGCAATCAGCCCCAGCATTTT.

This chain connects TRBV5-1 to TRBJ2-2; 7 bases agree with TRBD2. The CDR3 is made up of 16 amino acids. V lost 0 bases, J lost 4 bases, and 6 bases stayed unmatched. CDR1 SGHRS and CDR2 YFSETQ come from the germline V gene. CDR3 DNA sequence: TGCGCCAGCAGCTTGGCGGGGGGACGGGGCACCGGGGAGCTGTTTTTT. Protein: CASSLAGGRGTGELFF. The full variable domain, its missing parts supplied by reference TRBV5-1 and TRBJ2-2, is KAGVTQTPRYLIKTRGQQVTLSCSPISGHRSVSWYQQTPGQGLQFLFEYFSETQRNKGNFPGRFSGRQFSNSRSEMNVSTLELGDSALYLCASSLAGGRGTGELFFGEGSRLTVL.

The rearrangement uses TRBV7-3 and TRBJ2-7; weak D call: TRBD2 (5 bases). Germline lookup yields CDR1 SGHTA and CDR2 FQGTGA. The V end was cut by 4 bases, the J end by 2 bases, with 15 bases between. This CDR3 has 15 amino acids. The CDR3 sequence: CASSSVPVGTYEQYF. CDR3 nucleotides: TGTGCCAGCAGCTCAGTGCCGGTCGGGACCTACGAGCAGTACTTC.

This rearrangement joins TRBV6-5 to TRBJ2-2; D ambiguous. V was shortened by 8 bases and J by 4 bases, with 11 bases between the two germline ends. CDR3 size: 13 residues. CDR1 MNHEY and CDR2 SVGAGI come from the germline V gene. CDR3 in DNA: TGTGCCAGCCTACCCCTTTCCACCGGGGAGCTGTTTTTT. Protein: CASLPLSTGELFF.

This chain links TRBV11-3 with TRBJ2-5; 9 bases fit TRBD2. V dropped 6 bases and J dropped 11; count of bases not matched to a gene: 19. This CDR3 is 16 amino acids long. Germline lookup yields CDR1 SGHNT and CDR2 YENEEA. CDR3 nucleotides: TGTGCCAGCAGGCTTAGGGTCAGCGGGAGGAAATGGGAGCAGTACTTC. It encodes CASRLRVSGRKWEQYF.

The chain has TRBV2 and TRBJ2-4, with D hard to call. Germline values: CDR1 SNHLY, CDR2 FYNNEI. Trimming removed 3 bases from V and 11 bases from J, with 11 bases in between. This CDR3 region has 12 residues. CDR3 sequence: CASSEAGHLQYF. The CDR3, as DNA: TGTGCCAGCAGTGAGGCAGGTCACCTTCAGTACTTC. Supplemented by reference TRBV2 and TRBJ2-4, the full variable domain reads EPEVTQTPSHQVTQMGQEVILRCVPISNHLYFYWYRQILGQKVEFLVSFYNNEISEKSEIFDDQFSVERPDGSNFTLKIRSTKLEDSAMYFCASSEAGHLQYFGAGTRLSVL.

The CDR3 sequence is CASSHGTLASTYEQYF. The CDR3 DNA follows: TGTGCCAGCAGCCACGGCACACTAGCCAGCACCTACGAGCAGTACTTC. The gene calls are TRBV13 and TRBJ2-7; possibly TRBD2 for D (6 bases). The CDR3 is 16 residues long. Germline assignment: CDR1 PRHDT and CDR2 FYEKMQ (reference sequence). The V gene lost 5 bases and the J gene lost 2 bases, with 19 bases spanning the gap.

The J gene is TRBJ2-1, the V gene TRBV27; 7 nucleotides agree with TRBD2. Germline-derived CDR1 and CDR2 are MNHEY and SMNVEV (reference sequence). J was trimmed by 10 bases and V by 5 bases; bases with no gene match: 14. The CDR3 consists of 15 residues. The CDR3 sequence: CASSERDGVQREQFF. CDR3 coding DNA: TGTGCCAGCAGTGAGCGGGACGGGGTACAAAGAGAGCAGTTCTTC.

This rearrangement joins TRBV4-2 to TRBJ2-2; possible D gene TRBD2, 5 bases. This CDR3 contains 15 residues. The germline V and J ends were trimmed by 6 bases and 0 bases, with 11 bases remaining between them. In germline, CDR1 is LGHNA, CDR2 YNFKEQ. CDR3 in DNA: TGTGCCAGCAGGTCACTAGACCCGAACACCGGGGAGCTGTTTTTT. Its translation is CASRSLDPNTGELFF.

CDR3 in DNA: TGTGCCTGGAGTCTAATCCCCGGCTACGAGCAGTACTTC. Protein: CAWSLIPGYEQYF. The chain carries TRBV30 and TRBJ2-7; no clear D. Between the trimmed V and J ends, which lost 2 bases and 3 bases, there was a span of 11 bases. CDR1 is GTSNPN and CDR2 is SVGIG in the germline V gene (reference sequence). CDR3 length equals 13 residues.

The chain combines TRBV7-2 with TRBJ2-7, with 9 bases aligning to TRBD1. This CDR3 is built from 14 residues. Losses at the gene ends were 5 bases for V and 4 bases for J; bases not matched to a gene: 6. CDR1 SGHTA and CDR2 FQGNSA come from the germline V gene. The CDR3 loop is CASSPTGGVYEQYF. The CDR3 DNA is TGTGCCAGCAGCCCTACAGGGGGCGTTTACGAGCAGTACTTC.

V gene TRBV19 combines with J gene TRBJ1-4, with 7 bases lining up with TRBD1. This CDR3 comprises 15 residues. The junction had 4 bases not matched to a gene; V was cut back by 5 bases and J by 1 base. From germline, CDR1 is LNHDA and CDR2 SQIVND (reference sequence). Written as DNA, the CDR3 is TGTGCCAGTAGTCCACGGACAGGAACTAATGAAAAACTGTTTTTT. Its protein product is CASSPRTGTNEKLFF.

V and J are TRBV15 and TRBJ1-3, with 8 bases that match TRBD1. Germline CDR1 and CDR2: LNHNV and YYDKDF (reference sequence). The CDR3 extends over 20 amino acids. V lost 0 bases, J lost 0 bases, and 13 bases stayed unmatched. The CDR3 DNA reads TGTGCCACCAGCAGAGATTTTTACTACCGGGACAGGTTCTCTGGAAACACCATATATTTT. Translation gives CATSRDFYYRDRFSGNTIYF.

The chain employs TRBV2 and TRBJ1-2; 9 bases map to TRBD1. The V gene's germline CDR1 is SNHLY and CDR2 FYNNEI. After removal of 5 bases from V and 8 bases from J, the junction contained 9 bases not matched to a gene. This CDR3 is built from 14 residues. This chain's CDR3 is CASSSQQGARGYTF. The DNA for the CDR3 is TGTGCCAGCAGTTCTCAACAGGGGGCGAGGGGCTACACCTTC. Variable domain in full (rest from reference TRBV2 and TRBJ1-2): EPEVTQTPSHQVTQMGQEVILRCVPISNHLYFYWYRQILGQKVEFLVSFYNNEISEKSEIFDDQFSVERPDGSNFTLKIRSTKLEDSAMYFCASSSQQGARGYTFGSGTRLTVV.

The chain couples TRBV11-2 to TRBJ2-3, with TRBD2 identical over 10 bases. The germline V gene encodes CDR1 SGHAT and CDR2 FQNNGV. This CDR3 comprises 16 residues. V gave up 1 base and J gave up 3 bases; unmatched junction bases: 4. DNA of the CDR3: TGTGCCAGCAGCTTAGGTTCTAGCGGGAGAACAGATACGCAGTATTTT. Protein: CASSLGSSGRTDTQYF.

The rearrangement joins TRBV11-2 to TRBJ2-7; 12 bases fit TRBD2. J lost 5 bases, V lost 1 base, and 15 bases had no gene match. From germline, CDR1 is SGHAT and CDR2 FQNNGV. This CDR3 contains 19 residues. CDR3 sequence: CASSLVWLAGGPGAHEQYF. The DNA of the CDR3 is TGTGCCAGCAGCTTAGTTTGGCTAGCGGGAGGGCCCGGGGCCCACGAGCAGTACTTC. Drawing the rest from reference TRBV11-2 and TRBJ2-7, the complete variable domain is EAGVAQSPRYKIIEKRQSVAFWCNPISGHATLYWYQQILGQGPKLLIQFQNNGVVDDSQLPKDRFSAERLKGVDSTLKIQPAKLEDSAVYLCASSLVWLAGGPGAHEQYFGPGTRLTVT.